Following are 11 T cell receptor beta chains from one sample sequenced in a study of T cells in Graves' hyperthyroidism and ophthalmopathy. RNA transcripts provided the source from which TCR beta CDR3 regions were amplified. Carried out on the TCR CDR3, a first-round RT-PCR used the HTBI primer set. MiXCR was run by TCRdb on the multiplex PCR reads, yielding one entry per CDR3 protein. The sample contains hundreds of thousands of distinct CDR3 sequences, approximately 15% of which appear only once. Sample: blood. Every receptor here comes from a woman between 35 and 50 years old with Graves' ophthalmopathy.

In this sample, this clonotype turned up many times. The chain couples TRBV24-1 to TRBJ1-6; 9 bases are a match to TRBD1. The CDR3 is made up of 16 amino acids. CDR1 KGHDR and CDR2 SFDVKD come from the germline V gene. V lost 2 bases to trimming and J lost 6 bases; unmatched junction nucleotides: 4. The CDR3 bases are TGTGCCACCAGTGATTCCAAGACAGGGGGTAATTCACCCCTCCACTTT. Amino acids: CATSDSKTGGNSPLHF.

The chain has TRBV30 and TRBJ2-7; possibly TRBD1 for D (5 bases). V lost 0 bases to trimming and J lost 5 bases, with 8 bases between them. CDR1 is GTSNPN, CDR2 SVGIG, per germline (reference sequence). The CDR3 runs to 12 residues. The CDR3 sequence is CAWSVQGNEQYF. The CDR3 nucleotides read TGTGCCTGGAGTGTTCAGGGTAACGAGCAGTACTTC.

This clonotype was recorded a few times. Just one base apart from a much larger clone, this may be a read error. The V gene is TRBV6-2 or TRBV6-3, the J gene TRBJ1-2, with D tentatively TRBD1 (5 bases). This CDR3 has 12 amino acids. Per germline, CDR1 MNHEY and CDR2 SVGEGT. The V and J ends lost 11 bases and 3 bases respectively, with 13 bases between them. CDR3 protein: CACTDTHYGYTF. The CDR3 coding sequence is TGTGCCTGCACGGACACCCACTATGGCTACACCTTC.

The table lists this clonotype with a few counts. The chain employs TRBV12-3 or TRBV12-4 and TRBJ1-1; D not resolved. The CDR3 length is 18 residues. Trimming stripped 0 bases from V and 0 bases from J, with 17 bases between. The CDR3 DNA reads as TGTGCCAGCAGTTTAGCAAGGGAACGAGAGTCAATGAACACTGAAGCTTTCTTT. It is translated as CASSLARERESMNTEAFF.

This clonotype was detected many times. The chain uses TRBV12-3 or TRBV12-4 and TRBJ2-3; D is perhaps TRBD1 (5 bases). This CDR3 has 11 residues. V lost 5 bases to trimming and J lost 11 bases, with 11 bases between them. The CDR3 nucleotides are TGTGCCAGCAGTGGAAGGGGCGGGCAGTATTTT. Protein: CASSGRGGQYF.

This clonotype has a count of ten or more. The CDR3 here is CASSLSQTDGSPLHF. CDR3 DNA: TGTGCCAGCAGTTTATCCCAGACCGACGGTTCACCCCTCCACTTT. V and J are TRBV28 and TRBJ1-6; D remains unclear. Germline V gene data show CDR1 as MDHEN and CDR2 as SYDVKM. The V gene lost 1 base and the J gene lost 9 bases, with 13 bases spanning the gap. This CDR3 has 15 residues.

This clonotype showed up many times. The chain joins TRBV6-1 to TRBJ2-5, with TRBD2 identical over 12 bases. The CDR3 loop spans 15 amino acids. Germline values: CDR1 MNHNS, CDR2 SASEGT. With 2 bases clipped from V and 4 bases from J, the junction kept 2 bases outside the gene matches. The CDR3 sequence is CASSELAGGPETQYF. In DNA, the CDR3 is TGTGCCAGCAGTGAACTAGCGGGAGGGCCAGAGACCCAGTACTTC.

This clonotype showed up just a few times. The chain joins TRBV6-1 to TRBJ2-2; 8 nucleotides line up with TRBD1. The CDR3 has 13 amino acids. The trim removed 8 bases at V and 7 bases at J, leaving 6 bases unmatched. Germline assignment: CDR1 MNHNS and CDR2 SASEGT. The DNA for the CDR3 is TGTGCCAGCCGCAGGGGGCTTAACGGGGAGCTGTTTTTT. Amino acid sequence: CASRRGLNGELFF.

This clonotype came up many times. CDR3 DNA sequence: TGTGCCAGCAGCGAACAGGGCCTCAATCAGCCCCAGCATTTT. Protein: CASSEQGLNQPQHF. The rearrangement links TRBV12-3 or TRBV12-4 to TRBJ1-5; maybe TRBD1 (6 bases). This CDR3 region has 14 residues. V lost 6 bases and J 3 bases, leaving 12 bases between the germline ends.

The CDR3 DNA is TGTGCCAGCAGCTTAGCGACAGTGCCCTATGGCTACACCTTC. Encoded protein: CASSLATVPYGYTF. The gene calls are TRBV7-8 and TRBJ1-2, with a weak D call TRBD1 (5 bases). Germline V gene lookup returns CDR1 SGHVS and CDR2 FQNEAQ. The CDR3 is 14 amino acids. V lost 0 bases and J lost 4, with 9 bases in between.

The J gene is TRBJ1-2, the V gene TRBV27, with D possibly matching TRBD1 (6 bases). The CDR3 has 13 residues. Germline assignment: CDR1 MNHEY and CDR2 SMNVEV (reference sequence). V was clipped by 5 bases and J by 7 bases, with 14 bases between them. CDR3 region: CASSKRGRGGYTF. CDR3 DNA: TGTGCCAGCAGTAAAAGGGGGAGGGGTGGCTACACCTTC.